These 16 T cell receptor beta chains came from one sample sequenced in a study of cytotoxic CD8 clonotypes in ibrutinib-treated CLL. Assay used: immunoSEQ multiplex PCR; TCRdb lists only in-frame clones, some missing. The sample consists of 200,000 or so clones, 75% to 85% of them appearing once. The starting material was PBMCs, obtained after 12 months of ibrutinib treatment. Receptors were obtained from a human donor with chronic lymphocytic leukemia.

This clone was counted a few times. The chain couples TRBV5-1 to TRBJ2-3; D may be TRBD1 (5 bases). Germline loops: CDR1 SGHRS, CDR2 YFSETQ. There are 15 residues in the CDR3. V was trimmed by 0 bases and J by 2 bases, leaving 10 bases between them. CDR3 in DNA: TGCGCCAGCAGCTTGGCAGTACAGGACACAGATACGCAGTATTTT. It translates to CASSLAVQDTDTQYF.

V gene TRBV11-3 combines with J gene TRBJ2-1, with unresolved D. Looked up from germline, CDR1 is SGHNT and CDR2 is YENEEA. V lost 1 base, J lost 8 bases, and 18 bases lay in between. The CDR3 is made up of 16 amino acids. The CDR3, as DNA: TGTGCCAGCAGCTTAGGGTCAAGTAAAAACGCGGATGAGCAGTTCTTC. It yields the protein CASSLGSSKNADEQFF.

The gene calls are TRBV15 and TRBJ2-2; 7 bases map to TRBD2. The germline CDR1 and CDR2 sequences are LNHNV and YYDKDF (reference sequence). The CDR3 is 16 residues long. V gave up 3 bases and J gave up 3 bases; unmatched junction bases: 7. This chain's CDR3 is CATSSGGGVDTGELFF. The CDR3 DNA is TGTGCCACCAGCAGCGGGGGAGGGGTGGACACCGGGGAGCTGTTTTTT.

The chain carries TRBV19 and TRBJ2-7, with a weak D call TRBD2 (6 bases). Trimming stripped 7 bases from V and 0 bases from J, with 7 bases between. Germline lookup yields CDR1 LNHDA and CDR2 SQIVND (reference sequence). This CDR3 contains 12 residues. The CDR3 reads CASMGGSYEQYF. The DNA of the CDR3 is TGTGCCAGTATGGGGGGCTCCTACGAGCAGTACTTC.

V is TRBV7-9 and J is TRBJ2-6; 7 bases are shared with TRBD1. CDR1 SEHNR and CDR2 FQNEAQ come from the germline V gene (reference sequence). The CDR3 has 17 residues. The V and J ends lost 3 bases and 2 bases, in that order; junction bases with no gene match: 7. The CDR3 sequence is CASSFDRTGPGANVLTF. The DNA for the CDR3 is TGTGCCAGCAGCTTCGACCGGACAGGCCCTGGGGCCAACGTCCTGACTTTC. Variable domain in full (rest from reference TRBV7-9 and TRBJ2-6): DTGVSQNPRHKITKRGQNVTFRCDPISEHNRLYWYRQTLGQGPEFLTYFQNEAQLEKSRLLSDRFSAERPKGSFSTLEIQRTEQGDSAMYLCASSFDRTGPGANVLTFGAGSRLTVL.

This chain joins TRBV14 and TRBJ2-2, with 10 nucleotides matching TRBD2. In germline, CDR1 is SGHDN, CDR2 FVKESK. The CDR3 runs 15 residues. V lost 3 bases and J lost 6; bases outside the gene matches: 4. The CDR3 loop reads CASSHSTSGAGELFF. As DNA, the CDR3 is TGTGCCAGCAGCCATTCCACTAGCGGGGCCGGGGAGCTGTTTTTT.

The rearrangement links TRBV7-9 to TRBJ2-7; 8 bases agree with TRBD2. CDR1 is SEHNR and CDR2 is FQNEAQ in the germline V gene (reference sequence). This CDR3 comprises 15 residues. The V and J ends lost 4 bases and 0 bases, in that order; junction bases with no gene match: 5. Written as DNA, the CDR3 is TGTGCCAGCAGCTCGTCCGGGACTAGCTCCTACGAGCAGTACTTC. Amino acids: CASSSSGTSSYEQYF. Variable domain in full (rest from reference TRBV7-9 and TRBJ2-7): DTGVSQNPRHKITKRGQNVTFRCDPISEHNRLYWYRQTLGQGPEFLTYFQNEAQLEKSRLLSDRFSAERPKGSFSTLEIQRTEQGDSAMYLCASSSSGTSSYEQYFGPGTRLTVT.

This clone was observed once. The chain combines TRBV11-2 with TRBJ2-7, with 7 nucleotides matching TRBD1. Germline V CDR1 and CDR2: SGHAT, FQNNGV. This CDR3 has 17 amino acids. Trimming at V came to 5 bases and at J to 7 bases, leaving 20 bases not matched to a gene. The CDR3 loop reads CASSRNLITGDSQEQYF. DNA for the CDR3: TGTGCCAGCAGCCGCAATCTCATTACAGGGGATTCTCAGGAGCAGTACTTC.

At least ten counts were recorded for this clone. This rearrangement joins TRBV2 to TRBJ1-2; maybe TRBD1 (5 bases). Germline V CDR1 and CDR2: SNHLY, FYNNEI. CDR3 length equals 12 residues. Trimming removed 9 bases from V and 6 bases from J, with 14 bases in between. CDR3 region: CARRDFTDGYTF. The DNA of the CDR3 is TGTGCCAGAAGGGACTTCACCGATGGCTACACCTTC.

This CDR3 reads CASSLVSSSEQFF. CDR3 DNA: TGTGCCAGCAGCTTGGTGTCCTCGAGCGAGCAGTTCTTC. The genes are TRBV5-4 and TRBJ2-1; D remains ambiguous. Deletions cut 0 bases from V and 10 bases from J, with 11 bases between. The CDR3 spans 13 residues. Germline V CDR1 and CDR2: SGHNT, YYREEE (reference sequence).

The rearrangement uses TRBV7-3 and TRBJ2-3; 7 nucleotides line up with TRBD1. Germline V gene lookup returns CDR1 SGHTA and CDR2 FQGTGA. The CDR3 covers 16 residues. The V and J ends lost 5 bases and 3 bases, in that order; junction bases with no gene match: 11. CDR3 coding DNA: TGTGCCAGCAGCCTCTCCGGGACAGTAGGTACAGATACGCAGTATTTT. Its protein product is CASSLSGTVGTDTQYF.

This chain links TRBV27 with TRBJ1-6, with a possible D match to TRBD1 (5 bases). The CDR3 sequence is 20 residues long. V was shortened by 3 bases and J by 3 bases, with 24 bases between the two germline ends. Germline V gene sequence: CDR1 MNHEY, CDR2 SMNVEV (reference sequence). This CDR3 is CASSFQAPPGFGGYNSPLHF. DNA for the CDR3: TGTGCCAGCAGTTTTCAGGCCCCCCCAGGGTTCGGGGGCTATAATTCACCCCTCCACTTT.

The J gene is TRBJ1-1, the V gene TRBV5-1; D unresolved. Trimming stripped 0 bases from V and 3 bases from J, with 15 bases between. Germline CDR1 is SGHRS and CDR2 is YFSETQ. The CDR3 sequence is 16 residues long. For the CDR3, the DNA is TGCGCCAGCAGCTTGGTCCCTCTAGAAAGAGACACTGAAGCTTTCTTT. Its translation: CASSLVPLERDTEAFF.

This clone was detected many times. This chain links TRBV6-5 with TRBJ2-5, with D perhaps given as TRBD1 or TRBD2 (6 bases each). Germline V CDR1 and CDR2: MNHEY, SVGAGI. This CDR3 is 15 amino acids long. V lost 0 bases, J lost 4 bases, and 12 bases lay in between. CDR3 bases: TGTGCCAGCAGTTACTCCGAGGAGGGGGGAGAGACCCAGTACTTC. Translated, it gives CASSYSEEGGETQYF.

The V gene is TRBV9, the J gene TRBJ1-2, with D possibly TRBD1 on 6 matching bases. The CDR3 consists of 15 residues. Trimming stripped 4 bases from V and 4 bases from J, with 17 bases between. The germline gives CDR1 SGDLS, CDR2 YYNGEE. CDR3 in DNA: TGTGCCAGCAGCTCCACCGGGGGCGGAATCTATGGCTACACCTTC. It encodes CASSSTGGGIYGYTF.

This chain uses TRBV6-1 with TRBJ2-5; D is ambiguous. Deletions cut 4 bases from V and 1 base from J, with 10 bases between. Germline V gene sequence: CDR1 MNHNS, CDR2 SASEGT. The CDR3 consists of 14 residues. The CDR3 protein is CASSVADLQETQYF. In DNA form, the CDR3 reads TGTGCCAGCAGTGTGGCGGATCTCCAAGAGACCCAGTACTTC.